One sample yielded the 6 T cell receptor beta chains listed below, sequenced in a study of cytomegalovirus exposure and HLA in healthy donors. This table comes from immunoSEQ multiplex PCR, and its TCRdb copy is limited to in-frame clones, with some not included. This table has about 160,000 clones, around 92% appearing once. Sequenced sample: PBMCs. The receptors were sampled from a man aged 18 to 35 in good health and CMV-seropositive.

The chain joins TRBV4-1 to TRBJ1-5; D call uncertain. With 1 base removed from V and 7 bases from J, the gap between germline ends came to 11 bases. This CDR3 contains 14 residues. Germline V gives CDR1 MGHRA, CDR2 YSYEKL. In DNA, the CDR3 is TGCGCCAGCAGCCAAGTTTCGGGGAAACAGCCCCAGCATTTT. This gives the protein CASSQVSGKQPQHF.

The chain uses TRBV7-9 and TRBJ2-2, with TRBD1 identical over 7 bases. The CDR3 length is 16 residues. The junction had 14 bases not matched to a gene; V was cut back by 7 bases and J by 6 bases. The germline CDR1 and CDR2 sequences are SEHNR and FQNEAQ (reference sequence). CDR3 protein: CASKKQGSRVSGELFF. CDR3 nucleotides: TGTGCCAGCAAAAAACAGGGGTCCCGTGTATCCGGGGAGCTGTTTTTT.

This clone occurred many times. The chain is built from TRBV6-5 and TRBJ2-7; D might be TRBD2 (6 bases). CDR1 is MNHEY, CDR2 SVGAGI, per germline. The germline V and J ends were trimmed by 8 bases and 5 bases, with 22 bases remaining between them. The CDR3 has 15 amino acids. The CDR3 bases are TGTGCCAGCGGATTCCGCGGGGCCCTAGGCAACGAGCAGTACTTC. Translating gives CASGFRGALGNEQYF.

The rearrangement links TRBV25-1 to TRBJ2-5; 9 nucleotides match TRBD1. Germline loops: CDR1 MGHDK, CDR2 SYGVNS. Losses at the gene ends were 4 bases for V and 5 bases for J; bases not matched to a gene: 5. The CDR3 is made up of 14 amino acids. CDR3 in amino acids: CASSVGQGAETQYF. CDR3 DNA: TGTGCCAGCAGTGTGGGACAGGGAGCGGAGACCCAGTACTTC.

This sequence joins TRBV5-1 and TRBJ2-5; the match to TRBD2 covers 9 bases. Germline CDR1 and CDR2: SGHRS and YFSETQ. The CDR3 length is 13 residues. The trim removed 0 bases at V and 11 bases at J, leaving 5 bases unmatched. The CDR3 DNA is TGCGCCAGCAGCTTGGTAGAGCGGGAGGTACAGTACTTC. Translated: CASSLVEREVQYF.

The gene calls are TRBV19 and TRBJ2-2, with a weak D call TRBD1 (6 bases). Trimming stripped 4 bases from V and 6 bases from J, with 12 bases between. Germline lookup yields CDR1 LNHDA and CDR2 SQIVND (reference sequence). This CDR3 has 14 residues. The CDR3 loop is CASSTPQGPGELFF. CDR3 nucleotides: TGTGCCAGTAGTACGCCCCAGGGGCCCGGGGAGCTGTTTTTT.